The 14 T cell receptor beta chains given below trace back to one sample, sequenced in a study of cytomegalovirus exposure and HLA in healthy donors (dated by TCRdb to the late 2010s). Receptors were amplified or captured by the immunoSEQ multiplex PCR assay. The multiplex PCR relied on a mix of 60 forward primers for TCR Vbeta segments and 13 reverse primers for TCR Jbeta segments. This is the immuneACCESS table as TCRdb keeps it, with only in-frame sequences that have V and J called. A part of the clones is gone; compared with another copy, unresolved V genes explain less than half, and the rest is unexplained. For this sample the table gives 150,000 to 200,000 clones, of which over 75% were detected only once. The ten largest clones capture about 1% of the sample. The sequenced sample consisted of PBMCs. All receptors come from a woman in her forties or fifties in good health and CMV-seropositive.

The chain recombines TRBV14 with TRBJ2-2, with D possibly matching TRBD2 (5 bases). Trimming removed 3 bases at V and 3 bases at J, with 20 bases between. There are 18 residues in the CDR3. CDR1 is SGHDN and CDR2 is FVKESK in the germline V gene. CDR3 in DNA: TGTGCCAGCAGCCACCAAATCGGGAACCCTTTGCACACCGGGGAGCTGTTTTTT. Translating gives CASSHQIGNPLHTGELFF.

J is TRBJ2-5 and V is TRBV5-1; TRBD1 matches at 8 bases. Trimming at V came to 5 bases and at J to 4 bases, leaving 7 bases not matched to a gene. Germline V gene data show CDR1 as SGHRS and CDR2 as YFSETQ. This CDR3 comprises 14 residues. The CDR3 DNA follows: TGCGCCAGCAGTCAGCGGACAGGGAGAGAGACCCAGTACTTC. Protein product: CASSQRTGRETQYF. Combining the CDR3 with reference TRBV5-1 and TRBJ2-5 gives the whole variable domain KAGVTQTPRYLIKTRGQQVTLSCSPISGHRSVSWYQQTPGQGLQFLFEYFSETQRNKGNFPGRFSGRQFSNSRSEMNVSTLELGDSALYLCASSQRTGRETQYFGPGTRLLVL.

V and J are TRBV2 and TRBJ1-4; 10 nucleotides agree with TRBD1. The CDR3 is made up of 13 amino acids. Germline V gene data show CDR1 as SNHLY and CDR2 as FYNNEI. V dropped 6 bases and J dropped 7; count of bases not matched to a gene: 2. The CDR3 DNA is TGTGCCAGCAGAGACAGGGGGCCTGAAAAACTGTTTTTT. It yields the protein CASRDRGPEKLFF.

The CDR3 DNA follows: TGTGCCAGCGCCCCCCGTGAGGATCAGCCCCAGCATTTT. Residues: CASAPREDQPQHF. The gene calls are TRBV6-4 and TRBJ1-5, with unresolved D. CDR1 is MRHNA and CDR2 is SNTAGT in the germline V gene. V lost 8 bases and J lost 5, with 13 bases in between. This CDR3 contains 13 residues.

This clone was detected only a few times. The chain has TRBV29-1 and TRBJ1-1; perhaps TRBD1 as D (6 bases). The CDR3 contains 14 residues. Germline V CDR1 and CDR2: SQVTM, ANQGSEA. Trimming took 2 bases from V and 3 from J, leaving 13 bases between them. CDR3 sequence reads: CSVENRQADTEAFF. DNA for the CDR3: TGCAGCGTTGAAAACCGACAGGCCGACACTGAAGCTTTCTTT.

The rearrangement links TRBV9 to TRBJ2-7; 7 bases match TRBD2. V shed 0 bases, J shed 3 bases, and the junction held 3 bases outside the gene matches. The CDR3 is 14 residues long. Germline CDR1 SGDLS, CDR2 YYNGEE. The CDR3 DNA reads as TGTGCCAGCAGCGTAGCGGCGGGGGACTACGAGCAGTACTTC. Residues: CASSVAAGDYEQYF.

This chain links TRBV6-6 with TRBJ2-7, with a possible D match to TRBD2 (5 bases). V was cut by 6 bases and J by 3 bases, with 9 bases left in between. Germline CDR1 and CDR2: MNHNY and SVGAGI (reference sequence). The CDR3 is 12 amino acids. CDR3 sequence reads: CASSRGSYEQYF. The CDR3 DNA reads TGTGCCAGCAGCCGGGGAAGCTACGAGCAGTACTTC.

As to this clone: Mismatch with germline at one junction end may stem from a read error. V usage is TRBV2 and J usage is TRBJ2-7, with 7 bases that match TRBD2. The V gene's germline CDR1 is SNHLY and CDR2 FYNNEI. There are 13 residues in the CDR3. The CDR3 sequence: CASSERLGVGGNF. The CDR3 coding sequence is TGTGCCAGCAGTGAACGGCTAGGTGTCGGGGGGAACTTC.

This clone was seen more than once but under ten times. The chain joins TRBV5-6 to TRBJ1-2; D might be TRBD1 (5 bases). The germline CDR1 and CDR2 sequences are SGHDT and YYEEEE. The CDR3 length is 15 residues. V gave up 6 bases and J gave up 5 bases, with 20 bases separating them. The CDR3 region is CASTPGGAKPYGYTF. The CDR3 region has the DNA TGTGCCAGCACCCCAGGAGGGGCCAAACCTTATGGCTACACCTTC.

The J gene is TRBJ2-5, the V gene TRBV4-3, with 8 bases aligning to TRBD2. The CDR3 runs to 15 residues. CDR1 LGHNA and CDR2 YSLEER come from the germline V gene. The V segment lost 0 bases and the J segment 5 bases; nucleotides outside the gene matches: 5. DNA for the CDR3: TGCGCCAGCAGCCAAGATGTAGCGGGGTGGGAGACCCAGTACTTC. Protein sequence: CASSQDVAGWETQYF.

The chain's CDR3 is CASTQAGTGPYEQYF. In DNA, the CDR3 is TGTGCCAGCACTCAAGCCGGGACAGGGCCCTACGAGCAGTACTTC. V gene TRBV2 combines with J gene TRBJ2-7; 9 bases align to TRBD1. CDR1 is SNHLY and CDR2 is FYNNEI in the germline V gene. The CDR3 sequence is 15 residues long. J gave up 2 bases and V 7 bases, and 9 bases lay outside the gene matches.

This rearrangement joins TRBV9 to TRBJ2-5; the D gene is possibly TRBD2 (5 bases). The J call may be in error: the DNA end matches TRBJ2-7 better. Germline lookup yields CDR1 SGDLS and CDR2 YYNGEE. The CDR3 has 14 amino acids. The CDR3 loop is CASSVGGRPYEQYF. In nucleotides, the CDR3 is TGTGCCAGCAGCGTAGGAGGGCGCCCCTACGAGCAGTACTTC.

The CDR3 sequence is CASSAEEGTEAFF. For the CDR3, the DNA is TGTGCCAGCAGTGCCGAGGAGGGTACTGAAGCTTTCTTT. The chain is built from TRBV2 and TRBJ1-1; D is uncertain. Trimming took 4 bases from V and 5 from J, leaving 11 bases between them. CDR3 length equals 13 residues. Germline V lookup: CDR1 SNHLY, CDR2 FYNNEI.

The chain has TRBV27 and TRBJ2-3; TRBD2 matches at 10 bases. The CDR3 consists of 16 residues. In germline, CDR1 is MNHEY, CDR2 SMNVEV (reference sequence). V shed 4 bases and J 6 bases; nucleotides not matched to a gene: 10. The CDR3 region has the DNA TGTGCCAGCAGTTCTAGCGGGGGCCCTTCCTCCGATACGCAGTATTTT. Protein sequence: CASSSSGGPSSDTQYF.